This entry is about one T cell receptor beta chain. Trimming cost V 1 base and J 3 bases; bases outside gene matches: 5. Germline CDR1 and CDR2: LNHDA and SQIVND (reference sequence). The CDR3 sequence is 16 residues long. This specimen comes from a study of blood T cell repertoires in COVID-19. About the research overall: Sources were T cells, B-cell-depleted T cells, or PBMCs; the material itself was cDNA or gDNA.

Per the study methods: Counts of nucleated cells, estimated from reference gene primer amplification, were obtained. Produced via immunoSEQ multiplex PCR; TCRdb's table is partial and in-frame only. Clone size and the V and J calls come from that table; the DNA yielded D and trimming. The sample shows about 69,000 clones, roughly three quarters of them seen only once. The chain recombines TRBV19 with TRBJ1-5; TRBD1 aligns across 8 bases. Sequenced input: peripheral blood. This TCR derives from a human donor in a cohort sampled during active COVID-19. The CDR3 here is CASSIGGDRINQPQHF. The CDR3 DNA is TGTGCCAGTAGTATAGGAGGGGACAGGATCAATCAGCCCCAGCATTTT. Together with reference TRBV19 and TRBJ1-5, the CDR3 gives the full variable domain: DGGITQSPKYLFRKEGQNVTLSCEQNLNHDAMYWYRQDPGQGLRLIYYSQIVNDFQKGDIAEGYSVSREKKESFPLTVTSAQKNPTAFYLCASSIGGDRINQPQHFGDGTRLSIL.